This T cell receptor (beta chain) was found in a study of shared clonotypes between healthy human individuals. Measured with immunoSEQ multiplex PCR; TCRdb has only the in-frame clones, and not every one. The sample shows approximately 710,000 clones, 80% to 95% of them seen only once. Trimming shortened V by 4 bases and J by 8 bases, and 14 bases separated the two germline ends. The CDR3 is 13 amino acids. The germline V gene encodes CDR1 SGDLS and CDR2 YYNGEE. Whole-study results and caveats: Memory subsets generally showed lower estimated richness than naive subsets. The study's rarefaction showed incomplete sorted-subset sequencing despite large depth. The study drew on few donors, limiting represented genetic and exposure-history diversity.

Comment on this clone: What it binds is unknown.

This rearrangement joins TRBV9 to TRBJ2-3, with no clear D. The sequenced sample was memory CD8+ T cells from PBMCs. The subset: CD45RO+ cells pooled with CCR7-negative TemRA cells. This sequence was found in a man younger than 35 in good health. Some clones in this sample may be carry-over from other donors' samples. The CDR3 is CASSPTSPSTQYF. The DNA for the CDR3 is TGTGCCAGCAGCCCAACCTCGCCCAGTACGCAGTATTTT.